The table lists the clone carrying this T cell receptor beta chain with many counts. The sequence runs out 3 residues before the end of the CDR3; the remainder is reconstructed from the germline J gene. The assay was immunoSEQ multiplex PCR, and TCRdb's table has in-frame clones only and misses some. Observed in the sample are approximately 81,000 clones, none of them singletons. The junction had 8 bases not matched to a gene; V was cut back by 0 bases and J by 6 bases. The length of the CDR3 is 16 residues. In germline, CDR1 is SGHVS, CDR2 FQNEAQ. The data belong to a study of T cell clonality in common variable immunodeficiency.

The chain links TRBV7-8 to TRBJ2-1, with TRBD1 matching 7 bases. Material for sequencing was peripheral blood mononuclear cells. The sequence was collected from a person aged 18 to 70 in good health. The CDR3 bases that were read are TGTGCCAGCAGCTTAGCGGTGACAGGGATCAGCAATGAG. Translated: CASSLAVTGISNE. The entire CDR3 protein is CASSLAVTGISNEQFF.